Following are 25 T cell receptor beta chains from one sample sequenced in a study of vaccination and CD4 T cells after COVID-19. Antigens of these TCRs are unknown. Sequenced with the Oncomine TCR Beta short-read assay was DNA taken from cultured CD4+ T cells. TCRdb processed the PCR reads anew with MiXCR; each CDR3 protein has one entry. This sample has some 2,000 distinct CDR3 sequences, with 15% found just once. The treatment denotes: approximately nine-day PBMC culture with coronavirus spike peptide pools or control peptides (ViraFEST assay). CD4+ T-cell collection from the unexposed donor predated the COVID-19 pandemic (2011-2018). Specimen: CD4+ T cells from blood, cultured in vitro. All receptors derive from a human donor in good health.

A few counts support this clonotype. The CDR3 loop is CASSTSYGLLETQYF. Written as DNA, the CDR3 is TGTGCCAGCAGTACGTCATATGGGCTCCTAGAGACCCAGTACTTC. This chain uses TRBV28 with TRBJ2-5; the D is unclear. Per germline, CDR1 MDHEN and CDR2 SYDVKM. V shed 5 bases and J shed 4 bases, with 17 bases lying between them. The CDR3 loop spans 15 amino acids. The full variable domain, in which reference TRBV28 and TRBJ2-5 provide the parts outside the CDR3, is DVKVTQSSRYLVKRTGEKVFLECVQDMDHENMFWYRQDPGLGLRLIYFSYDVKMKEKGDIPEGYSVSREKKERFSLILESASTNQTSMYLCASSTSYGLLETQYFGPGTRLLVL.

To note about this clonotype: A read error is possible here, since a much larger clone lies one base away. The chain joins TRBV7-9 to TRBJ2-3; 7 positions agree with TRBD1. There are 16 residues in the CDR3. Germline-derived CDR1 and CDR2 are SEHNR and FQNEAQ (reference sequence). The ends lost 0 bases at V and 3 bases at J; junction bases unmatched: 6. The CDR3 here is CASSLAREQGTDTQYF. DNA of the CDR3: TGTGCCAGCAGCTTAGCCAGGGAACAGGGGACAGATACGCAGTATTTT.

This clonotype occurred once. This chain uses TRBV5-6 with TRBJ2-7, with D possibly TRBD2 on 6 matching bases. CDR3 length: 14 residues. Germline V CDR1 and CDR2: SGHDT, YYEEEE. V gave up 1 base and J gave up 1 base, with 9 bases separating them. In DNA, the CDR3 is TGTGCCAGCAGCTTGTTTGGGGGGTCCTACGAGCAGTACTTC. Protein product: CASSLFGGSYEQYF.

The rearrangement links TRBV14 to TRBJ2-1; 9 positions agree with TRBD2. The CDR3 length is 15 residues. Trimming cost V 0 bases and J 9 bases; bases outside gene matches: 6. Germline-derived CDR1 and CDR2 are SGHDN and FVKESK. CDR3 residues: CASSQDWAGGREQFF. In DNA, the CDR3 is TGTGCCAGCAGCCAAGATTGGGCGGGAGGGCGTGAGCAGTTCTTC. Supplemented by reference TRBV14 and TRBJ2-1, the full variable domain reads EAGVTQFPSHSVIEKGQTVTLRCDPISGHDNLYWYRRVMGKEIKFLLHFVKESKQDESGMPNNRFLAERTGGTYSTLKVQPAELEDSGVYFCASSQDWAGGREQFFGPGTRLTVL.

This clonotype is medium-sized in the sample. The chain uses TRBV28 and TRBJ1-2, with a tentative D call TRBD1 (5 bases). Germline CDR1 is MDHEN and CDR2 is SYDVKM. The V end was cut by 3 bases, the J end by 4 bases, with 12 bases between. This CDR3 contains 14 residues. For the CDR3, the DNA is TGTGCCAGCAGTTTCCCGGGACGGATCTATGGCTACACCTTC. It yields the protein CASSFPGRIYGYTF.

Comment on this clonotype: This may stem from a read error, because a much larger clone lies one nucleotide away. CDR3 residues: CVSSLSGEGNEQFF. The CDR3 nucleotides are TGTGTCAGCAGCTTATCCGGGGAGGGCAATGAGCAGTTCTTC. This chain joins TRBV7-3 and TRBJ2-1; 7 nucleotides line up with TRBD2. In germline, CDR1 is SGHTA, CDR2 FQGTGA. The CDR3 has 14 amino acids.

In its sample, this clonotype ranks as medium-sized (0.01 to 0.1%). V gene TRBV28 combines with J gene TRBJ1-2; D is possibly TRBD1 (6 bases). The CDR3 spans 14 residues. Looked up from germline, CDR1 is MDHEN and CDR2 is SYDVKM. V lost 6 bases to trimming and J lost 8 bases, with 19 bases between them. CDR3 DNA: TGTGCCAGCAGGCGTCCGTCAGGGGCATGGGGCTACACCTTC. Its protein product is CASRRPSGAWGYTF.

This clonotype is judged medium-sized. V usage is TRBV6-1 and J usage is TRBJ2-7, with 9 bases matching TRBD1. The J segment lost 5 bases and the V segment lost 6 bases, leaving 5 bases of the junction unmatched. The length of the CDR3 is 13 residues. The V gene's germline CDR1 is MNHNS and CDR2 SASEGT. CDR3 DNA: TGTGCCAGCAGAACCGGGACAGGGAACGAGCAGTACTTC. Its protein product is CASRTGTGNEQYF.

The chain couples TRBV4-2 to TRBJ2-3; 11 bases are shared with TRBD2. Germline assignment: CDR1 LGHNA and CDR2 YNFKEQ. V gave up 5 bases and J gave up 4 bases; unmatched junction bases: 5. The CDR3 length is 15 residues. The CDR3 region has the DNA TGTGCCAGCAGCGCAGGACTAGCGGGTCCAGATACGCAGTATTTT. Protein sequence: CASSAGLAGPDTQYF.

This clonotype qualifies as medium-sized. CDR3 sequence: CASSYELAGLGDEQYF. CDR3 in DNA: TGTGCCAGCAGTTACGAACTAGCGGGGTTGGGCGACGAGCAGTACTTC. The V and J genes are TRBV6-2 or TRBV6-3 and TRBJ2-7; 10 bases match TRBD2. V trimming: 2 bases; J trimming: 5 bases; junction bases outside the gene matches: 9. The CDR3 runs 16 residues. Germline CDR1 MNHEY, CDR2 SVGEGT.

By its share, this clonotype is medium-sized. The CDR3: CASSLNPSGSGDEQFF. DNA of the CDR3: TGTGCCAGCAGCTTAAACCCTAGCGGGAGTGGTGATGAGCAGTTCTTC. The genes are TRBV7-6 and TRBJ2-1; 10 bases agree with TRBD2. This CDR3 region has 16 residues. V trimming: 2 bases; J trimming: 8 bases; junction bases outside the gene matches: 9. Germline-derived CDR1 and CDR2 are SGHVS and FNYEAQ.

This clonotype was seen a few times. The chain is built from TRBV28 and TRBJ2-6; D perhaps matches TRBD2 (5 bases). Trimming left V 10 bases short and J 0 bases short, with 16 bases between. The length of the CDR3 is 16 residues. Germline CDR1 and CDR2: MDHEN and SYDVKM. As DNA, the CDR3 is TGTGCCACCACTCTAGGGAGAGCCTCTGGGGCCAACGTCCTGACTTTC. This gives the protein CATTLGRASGANVLTF.

The chain is built from TRBV28 and TRBJ1-1, with 7 bases identical to TRBD1. The junction had 17 bases not matched to a gene; V was cut back by 5 bases and J by 8 bases. The CDR3 has 16 amino acids. Looked up from germline, CDR1 is MDHEN and CDR2 is SYDVKM. The CDR3 bases are TGTGCCAGCAGTCGCCCCCTAGACAGGGCCCAAGGAGAAGCTTTCTTT. Translating it yields CASSRPLDRAQGEAFF.

This clonotype qualifies as medium-sized. The rearrangement uses TRBV10-3 and TRBJ2-7, with 7 nucleotides matching TRBD2. Germline assignment: CDR1 ENHRY and CDR2 SYGVKD. The CDR3 extends over 14 amino acids. V gave up 7 bases and J gave up 5 bases; unmatched junction bases: 11. The CDR3 here is CAIKGGTSVDEQYF. Written as DNA, the CDR3 is TGTGCCATCAAAGGAGGAACTAGCGTCGACGAGCAGTACTTC.

This clonotype is large within its sample. The chain employs TRBV7-9 and TRBJ1-2; tentatively, D is TRBD1 (6 bases). Looked up from germline, CDR1 is SEHNR and CDR2 is FQNEAQ (reference sequence). Between the trimmed V and J ends, which lost 4 bases and 2 bases, there was a span of 11 bases. CDR3 size: 14 residues. The CDR3 sequence is CASSSLDRNYGYTF. The DNA for the CDR3 is TGTGCCAGCAGCTCTTTGGACAGAAACTATGGCTACACCTTC.

This clonotype was seen only a few times. The chain recombines TRBV18 with TRBJ2-7, with a tentative D call TRBD1 (5 bases). This CDR3 contains 14 residues. V dropped 4 bases and J dropped 2 bases, with 12 bases sitting between them. Germline CDR1 reads KGHSH; CDR2 reads LQKENI. The CDR3 loop is CASSLSRQPYEQYF. The CDR3 DNA sequence: TGTGCCAGCTCACTTTCTCGACAGCCCTACGAGCAGTACTTC. Based on the CDR3 plus reference TRBV18 and TRBJ2-7, the full variable domain is NAGVMQNPRHLVRRRGQEARLRCSPMKGHSHVYWYRQLPEEGLKFMVYLQKENIIDESGMPKERFSAEFPKEGPSILRIQQVVRGDSAAYFCASSLSRQPYEQYFGPGTRLTVT.

Concerning this clonotype itself: A much larger clone lies a single base off, so this may be a read error. Written as DNA, the CDR3 is TGCCGCGTTGAAGGTCGGCCCATGAACACTGAAGCTTTCTTT. Translating gives CRVEGRPMNTEAFF. The V gene is TRBV29-1, the J gene TRBJ1-1; D unclear. CDR3 length equals 14 residues. Germline CDR1 is SQVTM and CDR2 is ANQGSEA.

Within the sample, this clonotype is medium-sized. The rearrangement joins TRBV20-1 to TRBJ1-1, with a weak D call TRBD1 (5 bases). This CDR3 is built from 15 residues. Germline V gene data show CDR1 as DFQATT and CDR2 as SNEGSKA (reference sequence). V lost 2 bases and J lost 4, with 17 bases in between. The CDR3 here is CSARPGPGIPTEAFF. DNA for the CDR3: TGCAGTGCTAGACCTGGTCCAGGGATTCCCACTGAAGCTTTCTTT.

Judged by abundance, this clonotype is medium-sized. The rearrangement joins TRBV20-1 to TRBJ1-2, with D possibly matching TRBD1 (5 bases). This CDR3 contains 15 residues. CDR1 and CDR2 (germline): DFQATT, SNEGSKA (reference sequence). V lost 7 bases and J lost 2, with 20 bases in between. CDR3 sequence reads: CSVMTEGSSNYGYTF. As DNA, the CDR3 is TGCAGTGTTATGACAGAAGGGTCCTCGAACTATGGCTACACCTTC.

In its sample, this clonotype ranks as large (0.1 to 1%). V usage is TRBV20-1 and J usage is TRBJ1-2; 8 bases line up with TRBD1. Per the germline V gene, CDR1 is DFQATT and CDR2 is SNEGSKA (reference sequence). The CDR3 extends over 14 amino acids. After removal of 4 bases from V and 0 bases from J, the junction contained 4 bases not matched to a gene. The CDR3, as DNA: TGCAGTGCTACCGGGACAGGATCTAACTATGGCTACACCTTC. It specifies CSATGTGSNYGYTF.

J is TRBJ1-4 and V is TRBV7-9, with D tentatively TRBD1 (5 bases). Germline V lookup: CDR1 SEHNR, CDR2 FQNEAQ (reference sequence). CDR3 length: 19 amino acids. V was shortened by 5 bases and J by 8 bases, with 30 bases between the two germline ends. In nucleotides, the CDR3 is TGTGCCAGCAGCCCCCTCCTCTCGATACTACCAACAGGTCGCGAAAAACTGTTTTTT. It yields the protein CASSPLLSILPTGREKLFF.

The V and J genes are TRBV30 and TRBJ2-1; D uncertain. CDR3 length equals 12 residues. Germline V gene lookup returns CDR1 GTSNPN and CDR2 SVGIG (reference sequence). The V end lost 5 bases, the J end lost 6 bases, and 11 bases lay between the germline ends. In DNA form, the CDR3 reads TGTGCCTGGCGCGGTCGTGGCAATGAGCAGTTCTTC. This encodes CAWRGRGNEQFF. Variable domain in full (rest from reference TRBV30 and TRBJ2-1): SQTIHQWPATLVQPVGSPLSLECTVEGTSNPNLYWYRQAAGRGLQLLFYSVGIGQISSEVPQNLSASRPQDRQFILSSKKLLLSDSGFYLCAWRGRGNEQFFGPGTRLTVL.

This chain links TRBV5-4 with TRBJ2-3; 8 nucleotides line up with TRBD2. Trimming cost V 5 bases and J 4 bases; bases outside gene matches: 9. The germline V gene encodes CDR1 SGHNT and CDR2 YYREEE (reference sequence). CDR3 size: 15 residues. The CDR3 protein is CASSPPGLGADTQYF. CDR3 sequence (DNA): TGTGCCAGCAGTCCCCCGGGACTAGGAGCAGATACGCAGTATTTT.

The rearrangement links TRBV28 to TRBJ1-4; TRBD1 agrees at 8 bases. Germline lookup yields CDR1 MDHEN and CDR2 SYDVKM. The ends lost 5 bases at V and 2 bases at J; junction bases unmatched: 1. CDR3 length equals 14 residues. This CDR3 is CASSRQGTNEKLFF. Written as DNA, the CDR3 is TGTGCCAGCAGTCGACAGGGGACTAATGAAAAACTGTTTTTT.

The V and J genes are TRBV5-1 and TRBJ2-3; 10 nucleotides agree with TRBD2. The V gene's germline CDR1 is SGHRS and CDR2 YFSETQ. The CDR3 loop spans 14 amino acids. After removal of 5 bases from V and 2 bases from J, the junction contained 2 bases not matched to a gene. This CDR3 is CASRLAGNTDTQYF. As DNA, the CDR3 is TGCGCCAGCAGACTAGCGGGGAACACAGATACGCAGTATTTT.